This paragraph covers one T cell receptor beta chain sequence. Its antigen is still unknown. Original methodology: Because ImmunoSEQ provided only junction sequences with no quality scores, the filtering differed. TCRdb's table, derived via immunoSEQ multiplex PCR, lists solely in-frame clones and lacks some. V, J and clone size reflect that table, while D and trimming were determined from the DNA. The sample contains 2,100,000 or so clones, under 97% of which appear only once. The CDR3 spans 13 residues. Germline lookup yields CDR1 MGHDK and CDR2 SYGVNS. The V gene lost 5 bases and the J gene lost 4 bases, with 11 bases spanning the gap. Splitting the CD4+ cells yielded a CD45RA+ naive subset and a CD45RA-negative memory subset. The data were taken from a study of shared clonotypes between healthy human individuals. Study-level results: Few donors restricted represented genetic and exposure-history diversity. Measured sharing among donors was expected to vary with sequencing depth.

The gene calls are TRBV25-1 and TRBJ1-2; D not certain. Input material: naive CD4+ T cells sorted from blood. Regarding subset: CD45RA+ positively selected. This sequence was found in a young man in good health. The CDR3 spells CASSWSGVYGYTF. For the CDR3, the DNA is TGTGCCAGCAGTTGGAGCGGGGTCTATGGCTACACCTTC.